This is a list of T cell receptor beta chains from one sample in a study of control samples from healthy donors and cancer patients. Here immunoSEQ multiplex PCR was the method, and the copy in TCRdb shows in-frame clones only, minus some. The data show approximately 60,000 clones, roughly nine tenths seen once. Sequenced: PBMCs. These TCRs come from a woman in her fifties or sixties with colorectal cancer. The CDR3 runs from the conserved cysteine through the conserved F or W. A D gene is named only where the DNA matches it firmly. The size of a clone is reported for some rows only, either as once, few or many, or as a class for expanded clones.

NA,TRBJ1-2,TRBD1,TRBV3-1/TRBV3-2,CASSSLQTSTGTLNTF,TGTGCCAGCAGCTCCTTACAAACCTCGACAGGGACTCTGAACACCTTC
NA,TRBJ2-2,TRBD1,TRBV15,CATRTGVNSGELFF,TGTGCCACCAGGACAGGGGTTAATTCCGGGGAGCTGTTTTTT
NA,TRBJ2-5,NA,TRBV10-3,CAISDQGGETQYF,TGTGCCATCAGTGATCAGGGGGGCGAGACCCAGTACTTC
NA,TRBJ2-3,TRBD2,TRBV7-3,CASSNTGGRTDTQYF,TGTGCCAGCAGTAATACGGGGGGTCGCACAGATACGCAGTATTTT
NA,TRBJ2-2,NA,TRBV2,CASPKTVRGKWTGELFF,TGTGCCAGCCCAAAAACGGTCAGGGGTAAATGGACCGGGGAGCTGTTTTTT
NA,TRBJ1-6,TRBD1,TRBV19,CASSIDRDRGNSPLHF,TGTGCCAGTAGTATAGATCGGGACAGGGGCAATTCACCCCTCCACTTT
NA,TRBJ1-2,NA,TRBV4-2,CASSQDIGDGYTF,TGTGCCAGCAGCCAAGACATAGGGGACGGCTACACCTTC
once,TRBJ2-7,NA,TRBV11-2,CASSSLGPTSGRSYEQYF,TGTGCCAGCAGCTCTTTGGGTCCTACTTCTGGACGGTCCTACGAGCAGTACTTC
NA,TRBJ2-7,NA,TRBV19,CASSIDLGPYSEQYF,TGTGCCAGTAGTATAGATCTCGGGCCCTACTCCGAGCAGTACTTC
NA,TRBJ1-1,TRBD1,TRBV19,CASSQTGDTEAFF,TGTGCCAGTAGCCAAACAGGGGACACTGAAGCTTTCTTT
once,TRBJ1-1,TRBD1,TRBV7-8,CASSLERGTGDRIGSTEAFF,TGTGCCAGCAGCTTAGAACGCGGGACAGGGGATAGAATCGGTAGCACTGAAGCTTTCTTT
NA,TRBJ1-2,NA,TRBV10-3,CAISGTASGYGYTF,TGTGCCATCAGCGGGACCGCCAGTGGGTATGGCTACACCTTC
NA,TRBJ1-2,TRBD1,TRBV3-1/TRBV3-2,CASSQRTGGHGYTF,TGTGCCAGCAGCCAACGTACAGGGGGCCATGGCTACACCTTC
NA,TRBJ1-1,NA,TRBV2,CASSEAVFSKAVNTEAFF,TGTGCCAGCAGTGAAGCTGTTTTTAGTAAGGCGGTGAACACTGAAGCTTTCTTT
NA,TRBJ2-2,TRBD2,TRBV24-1,CATRGLAGPTGELFF,TGTGCCACCAGAGGACTAGCGGGCCCCACCGGGGAGCTGTTTTTT
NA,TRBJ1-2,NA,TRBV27,CASSRGGRAPGAEGGYTF,TGTGCCAGCAGCCGAGGGGGGCGGGCCCCGGGAGCCGAGGGAGGCTACACCTTC
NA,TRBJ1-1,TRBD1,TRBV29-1,CSVGGNTGESGTEAFF,TGCAGCGTGGGGGGGAACACAGGGGAGTCTGGCACTGAAGCTTTCTTT
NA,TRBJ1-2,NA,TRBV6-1,CASSEGDEGYTF,TGTGCCAGCAGTGAGGGGGACGAAGGCTACACCTTC
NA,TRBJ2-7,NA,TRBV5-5,CASSFWVISYEQYF,TGTGCCAGCAGCTTTTGGGTAATCTCCTACGAGCAGTACTTC
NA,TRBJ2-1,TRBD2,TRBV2,CASTPMAGGDYNEQFF,TGTGCCAGCACCCCCATGGCGGGAGGGGACTACAATGAGCAGTTCTTC
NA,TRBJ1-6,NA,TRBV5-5,CASTITVQGGSPLHF,TGTGCCAGCACCATCACGGTCCAGGGCGGTTCACCCCTCCACTTT
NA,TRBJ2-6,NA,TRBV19,CASSPQRSGANVLTF,TGTGCCAGTAGTCCCCAAAGGTCTGGGGCCAACGTCCTGACTTTC
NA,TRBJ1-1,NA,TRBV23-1,CASSQLGPQMNTEAFF,TGCGCCAGCAGTCAATTGGGGCCGCAGATGAACACTGAAGCTTTCTTT
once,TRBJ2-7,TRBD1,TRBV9,CASSGQGSYEQYF,TGTGCCAGCAGCGGACAGGGATCCTACGAGCAGTACTTC
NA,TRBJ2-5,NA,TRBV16,CASSPYRETQYF,TGTGCCAGCAGCCCCTACAGGGAGACCCAGTACTTC
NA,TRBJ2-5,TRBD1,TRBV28,CASSPGTVIQETQYF,TGTGCCAGCAGTCCGGGGACAGTTATCCAAGAGACCCAGTACTTC
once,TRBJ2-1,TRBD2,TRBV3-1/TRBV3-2,CASSQDLTSGVYNEQFF,TGTGCCAGCAGCCAAGATTTGACTAGCGGGGTTTACAATGAGCAGTTCTTC
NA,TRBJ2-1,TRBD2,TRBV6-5,CASGSGRPPREQFF,TGTGCCAGCGGAAGCGGGAGGCCTCCACGGGAGCAGTTCTTC
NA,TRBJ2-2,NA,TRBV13,CASSQQGGSDPGELFF,TGTGCCAGCAGCCAACAGGGTGGATCAGACCCCGGGGAGCTGTTTTTT
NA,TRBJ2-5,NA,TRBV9,CASSTGVQGSWETQYF,TGTGCCAGCAGCACCGGAGTTCAAGGGTCTTGGGAGACCCAGTACTTC